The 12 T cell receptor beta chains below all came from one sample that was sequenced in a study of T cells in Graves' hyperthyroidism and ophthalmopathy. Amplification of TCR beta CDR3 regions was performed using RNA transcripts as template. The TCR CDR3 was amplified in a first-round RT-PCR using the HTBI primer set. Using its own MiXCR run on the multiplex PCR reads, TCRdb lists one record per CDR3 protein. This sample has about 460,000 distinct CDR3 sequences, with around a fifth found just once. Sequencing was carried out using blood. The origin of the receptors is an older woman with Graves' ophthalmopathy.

Here the CDR3 reads CASSEASRGADTF. As DNA, the CDR3 is TGTGCCAGCAGTGAAGCAAGCAGGGGGGCGGACACCTTC. J is TRBJ1-2 and V is TRBV2; TRBD1 matches 7 bases. Trimming took 0 bases from V and 12 from J; bases not matched to a gene: 7. Germline values: CDR1 SNHLY, CDR2 FYNNEI. The CDR3 runs to 13 residues.

The CDR3 bases are TGTGCCAGCAGCGTAGCTAGCGGGCTCCAGACCGGGGAGCTGTTTTTT. As protein: CASSVASGLQTGELFF. The J gene is TRBJ2-2, the V gene TRBV9, with TRBD2 matching 8 bases. Per germline, CDR1 SGDLS and CDR2 YYNGEE. The CDR3 runs 16 residues. J was trimmed by 5 bases and V by 0 bases; bases with no gene match: 6.

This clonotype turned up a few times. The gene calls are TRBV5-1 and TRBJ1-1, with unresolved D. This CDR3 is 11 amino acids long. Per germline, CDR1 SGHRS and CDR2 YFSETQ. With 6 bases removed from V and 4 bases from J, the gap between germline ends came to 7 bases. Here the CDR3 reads CASKGSTEAFF. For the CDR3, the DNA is TGCGCCAGCAAGGGTAGCACTGAAGCTTTCTTT.

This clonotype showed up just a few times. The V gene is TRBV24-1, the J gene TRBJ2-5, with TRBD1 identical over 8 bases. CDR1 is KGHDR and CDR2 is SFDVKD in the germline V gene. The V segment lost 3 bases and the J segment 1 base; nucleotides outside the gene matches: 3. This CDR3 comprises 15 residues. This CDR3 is CATSDGQGSQETQYF. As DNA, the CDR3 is TGTGCCACCAGTGATGGACAGGGCTCCCAAGAGACCCAGTACTTC.

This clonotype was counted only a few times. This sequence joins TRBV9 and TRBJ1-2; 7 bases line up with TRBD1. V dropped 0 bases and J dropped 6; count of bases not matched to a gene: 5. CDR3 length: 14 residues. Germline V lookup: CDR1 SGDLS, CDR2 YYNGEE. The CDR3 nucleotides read TGTGCCAGCAGCGTAGGTGGCAGGGGGAATGGCTACACCTTC. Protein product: CASSVGGRGNGYTF. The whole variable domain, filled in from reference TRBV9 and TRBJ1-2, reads DSGVTQTPKHLITATGQRVTLRCSPRSGDLSVYWYQQSLDQGLQFLIQYYNGEERAKGNILERFSAQQFPDLHSELNLSSLELGDSALYFCASSVGGRGNGYTFGSGTRLTVV.

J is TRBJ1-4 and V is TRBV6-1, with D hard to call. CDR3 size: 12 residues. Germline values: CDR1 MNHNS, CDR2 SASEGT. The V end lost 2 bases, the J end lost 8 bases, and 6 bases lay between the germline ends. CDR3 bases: TGTGCCAGCAGTGAACGGCCCGAAAAACTGTTTTTT. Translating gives CASSERPEKLFF.

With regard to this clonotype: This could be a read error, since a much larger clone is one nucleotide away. CDR3 nucleotides: TGTGCCAGCGGCCGACAGGGTAGAGCTGAAGCTTTCTTT. It is translated as CASGRQGRAEAFF. V gene TRBV12-3 or TRBV12-4 combines with J gene TRBJ1-1; TRBD1 matches 7 bases. Losses at the gene ends were 8 bases for V and 6 bases for J; bases not matched to a gene: 9. The CDR3 totals 13 residues.

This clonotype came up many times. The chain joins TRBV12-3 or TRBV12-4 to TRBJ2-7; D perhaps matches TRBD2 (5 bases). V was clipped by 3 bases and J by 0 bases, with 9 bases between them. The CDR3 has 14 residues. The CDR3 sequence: CASSFDSVSYEQYF. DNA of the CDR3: TGTGCCAGCAGTTTCGATAGCGTCTCCTACGAGCAGTACTTC.

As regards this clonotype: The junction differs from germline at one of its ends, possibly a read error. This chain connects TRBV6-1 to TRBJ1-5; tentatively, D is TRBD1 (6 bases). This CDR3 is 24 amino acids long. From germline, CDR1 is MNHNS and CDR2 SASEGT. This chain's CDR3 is CAISESAFEASSVGPRGSNQPQHF. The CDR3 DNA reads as TGTGCCATCAGTGAGAGTGCCTTTGAAGCGAGTAGTGTTGGGCCCAGGGGAAGCAATCAGCCCCAGCATTTT.

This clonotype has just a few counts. The CDR3 DNA sequence: TGCAGTGCCGTCGTCGATAACTATGGCTACACCTTC. Protein: CSAVVDNYGYTF. The genes are TRBV20-1 and TRBJ1-2; D not certain. This CDR3 is built from 12 residues. Germline V gives CDR1 DFQATT, CDR2 SNEGSKA (reference sequence). V dropped 6 bases and J dropped 1 base, with 9 bases sitting between them.

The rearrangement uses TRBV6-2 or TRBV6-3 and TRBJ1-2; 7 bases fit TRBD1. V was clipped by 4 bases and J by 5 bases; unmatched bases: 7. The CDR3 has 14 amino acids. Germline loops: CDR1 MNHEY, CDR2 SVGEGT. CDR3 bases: TGTGCCAGCAGTTTCGGGACAGAGCTTTATGGCTACACCTTC. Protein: CASSFGTELYGYTF.

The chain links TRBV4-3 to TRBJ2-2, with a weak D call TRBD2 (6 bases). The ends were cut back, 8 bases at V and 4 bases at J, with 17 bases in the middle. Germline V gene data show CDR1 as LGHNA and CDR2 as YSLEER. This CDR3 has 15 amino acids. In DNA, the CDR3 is TGCGCCAGCTCGCTGACTAGAAGTGGCACCGGGGAGCTGTTTTTT. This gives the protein CASSLTRSGTGELFF.